This section outlines one TCR beta chain sequence together with its context. This record comes from a study of shared clonotypes between healthy human individuals. Produced via immunoSEQ multiplex PCR; TCRdb's table is partial and in-frame only. This repertoire shows about 2.4 million clones, approximately 92% found once; its top ten account for 0.11% to 0.15%. V lost 4 bases and J lost 4, with 14 bases in between. Germline CDR1 reads LGHNA; CDR2 reads YSLEER. The CDR3 consists of 15 residues. The chain is built from TRBV4-3 and TRBJ2-1; D remains unclear. This sequence originates from a man younger than 35 in good health. Sequencing was carried out using naive CD4+ T cells sorted from blood. Subset in this sample: CD45RA+ positively selected. CDR3 nucleotide sequence: TGCGCCAGCAGCCCCTTTATATATCTTTACAATGAGCAGTTCTTC. It codes for CASSPFIYLYNEQFF.